Listed below are T cell receptor beta chains from one sample, sequenced in a study of cytomegalovirus exposure and HLA in healthy donors. The assay was immunoSEQ multiplex PCR, and TCRdb's table has in-frame clones only and misses some. There are 220,000 or so clones in the sample; approximately 80% occur only once, and around 3.9% lies in the top ten. The sequenced material came from PBMCs. These TCRs come from a male donor in good health and CMV-seronegative. The CDR3 runs from the conserved cysteine through the conserved F or W. D genes are given only for firm matches. Size tells how often a clone was seen (once, few, many) or the class of an expanded clone, and some rows leave it out.

V gene	J gene	D gene	clone size	CDR3 DNA	CDR3 protein
TRBV6-6	TRBJ2-2	-	-	TGTGCCAGCAGTCGGGGCGGGGAGCTGTTTTTT	CASSRGGELFF
TRBV7-9	TRBJ2-7	TRBD1	few	TGTGCCAGCAGCTCGACAGGGTACTACGAGCAGTACTTC	CASSSTGYYEQYF
TRBV7-2	TRBJ2-5	TRBD2	-	TGTGCCAGCAGCTCGCCCCCCAGCGGGAGTAAGACCCAGTACTTC	CASSSPPSGSKTQYF
TRBV5-1	TRBJ2-1	-	-	TGCGCCAGCAGCTTGGTTGCAGGGGGAGGCAATGAGCAGTTCTTC	CASSLVAGGGNEQFF
TRBV5-6	TRBJ1-2	TRBD1	few	TGTGCCAGCAGCTCGCCGGGACAGAGGAATGGCTACACCTTC	CASSSPGQRNGYTF
TRBV30	TRBJ1-2	-	once	TGTGCCTGGGGCCGGGACACCTTCCTCTCTTATGGCTACACCTTC	CAWGRDTFLSYGYTF
TRBV5-1	TRBJ2-1	TRBD2	-	TGCGCCAGCAGCAAAGCGGGAGAGGGCCACAATGAGCAGTTCTTC	CASSKAGEGHNEQFF
TRBV10-3	TRBJ2-6	-	-	TGTGCCATCAGTGGACATTTGGGGGCCAACGTCCTGACTTTC	CAISGHLGANVLTF
TRBV5-4	TRBJ2-7	-	once	TGTGCCAGCAGCTTGTATTCTAGGCCCCACCACGAGCAGTACTTC	CASSLYSRPHHEQYF
TRBV14	TRBJ2-3	-	-	TGTGCCAGCAGCCAAGTATTAGGAACAGGGTCCACAGATACGCAGTATTTT	CASSQVLGTGSTDTQYF
TRBV11-3	TRBJ1-4	-	-	TGTGCCAGCAGCCCCGGGGAGGGTAATGAAAAACTGTTTTTT	CASSPGEGNEKLFF
TRBV5-1	TRBJ2-1	-	once	TGCGCCAGCAGCTCCGCAGGGGTTCTCAATGAGCAGTTCTTC	CASSSAGVLNEQFF
TRBV9	TRBJ1-4	TRBD1	-	TGTGCCAGCAGCGAGGGGGCTGGATACGAAAAACTGTTTTTT	CASSEGAGYEKLFF
TRBV7-9	TRBJ2-2	-	-	TGTGCCAGCAGCCTCCCTGTCCTCAGGGGAACGATCGGGGAGCTGTTTTTT	CASSLPVLRGTIGELFF
TRBV6-4	TRBJ2-4	TRBD1	-	TGTGCCAGCAGTGACACAGGGGGGAACATTCAGTACTTC	CASSDTGGNIQYF
TRBV7-9	TRBJ2-2	TRBD1	-	TGTGCCAGCAGACTTTCGGACAGGTACACCGGGGAGCTGTTTTTT	CASRLSDRYTGELFF
TRBV18	TRBJ1-1	-	-	TGTGCCAGCTCACGAAATACAGAGAACACTGAAGCTTTCTTT	CASSRNTENTEAFF
TRBV5-1	TRBJ2-7	TRBD2	-	TGCGCCAGCAGCCCGGAACTAGCGGGAAGGTACGAGCAGTACTTC	CASSPELAGRYEQYF
TRBV7-7	TRBJ2-2	TRBD2	-	TGTGCTAGCAGTTATAGCGGGAGGGCGCACGGGGAGCTGTTTTTT	CASSYSGRAHGELFF
TRBV28	TRBJ1-2	-	-	TGTGCCAGCAGTTTATTCTCGGTTTGGACAGATAGTAACTATGGCTACACCTTC	CASSLFSVWTDSNYGYTF
TRBV19	TRBJ2-3	TRBD2	-	TGTGCCAGTAGTATGATAGCGGGAGTCACAGATACGCAGTATTTT	CASSMIAGVTDTQYF
TRBV7-7	TRBJ2-1	-	-	TGTGCCAGCAGCTTATTTCCAGTCGGCGGTTCCTACAATGAGCAGTTCTTC	CASSLFPVGGSYNEQFF
TRBV5-4	TRBJ1-2	TRBD1	-	TGTGCCAGCAGCGGGACAGGGAGTCGGGTATATGGCTACACCTTC	CASSGTGSRVYGYTF